The 30 T cell receptor beta chains given below trace back to one sample, sequenced in a study of vaccination effects on CD4 cells after COVID-19. The table came from immunoSEQ multiplex PCR; TCRdb's copy has only in-frame clones and leaves some out. The sample has 11,000 to 15,000 clones; roughly 80% are singletons. ViraFEST assay sequencing came after antigen-specific CD4+ T cells were expanded with viral peptide pools. Isolation of CD4+ T cells took place after approximately ten days of culture. From March to December 2020, the person had a SARS-CoV-2 infection that was confirmed by PCR. The cohort was immunized with two doses of either the BNT162b2 or mRNA-1273 vaccine. Antigen specificity for these receptors is unknown. This material consisted of CD4+ T cells from PBMCs cultured with HCoV-NL63 spike peptides, taken after COVID-19 vaccination. These receptors were collected from a human donor who had a prior SARS-CoV-2 infection.

This clone was counted a single time. The V gene is TRBV13, the J gene TRBJ1-1; D unclear. Between the trimmed V and J ends, which lost 0 bases and 4 bases, there was a span of 3 bases. The V gene's germline CDR1 is PRHDT and CDR2 FYEKMQ (reference sequence). The CDR3 has 12 residues. The CDR3 DNA reads TGTGCCAGCAGCTTAGGCCGCACTGAAGCTTTCTTT. This codes for CASSLGRTEAFF. Based on the CDR3 plus reference TRBV13 and TRBJ1-1, the full variable domain is AAGVIQSPRHLIKEKRETATLKCYPIPRHDTVYWYQQGPGQDPQFLISFYEKMQSDKGSIPDRFSAQQFSDYHSELNMSSLELGDSALYFCASSLGRTEAFFGQGTRLTVV.

The V gene is TRBV2, the J gene TRBJ2-5; unclear D gene. Germline V lookup: CDR1 SNHLY, CDR2 FYNNEI. The CDR3 spans 11 residues. Trimming shortened V by 8 bases and J by 0 bases, and 4 bases separated the two germline ends. The CDR3 region has the DNA TGTGCCAGCCAGTACCAAGAGACCCAGTACTTC. This translates into CASQYQETQYF. Combining the CDR3 with reference TRBV2 and TRBJ2-5 gives the whole variable domain EPEVTQTPSHQVTQMGQEVILRCVPISNHLYFYWYRQILGQKVEFLVSFYNNEISEKSEIFDDQFSVERPDGSNFTLKIRSTKLEDSAMYFCASQYQETQYFGPGTRLLVL.

The V call is TRBV18, the J call TRBJ2-3; 9 bases line up with TRBD1. The CDR3 runs to 15 residues. CDR1 is KGHSH, CDR2 LQKENI, per germline. J gave up 3 bases and V 3 bases, and 4 bases lay outside the gene matches. CDR3 DNA sequence: TGTGCCAGCTCACCGGGACAGGGATTTACAGATACGCAGTATTTT. This encodes CASSPGQGFTDTQYF.

DNA for the CDR3: TGTGCCAGCAGTCTCTGGAGAGCAGATACGCAGTATTTT. Translated, it gives CASSLWRADTQYF. The V call is TRBV12-3 or TRBV12-4, the J call TRBJ2-3; D is unclear. Trimming left V 5 bases short and J 4 bases short, with 10 bases between. This CDR3 spans 13 amino acids.

The V and J genes are TRBV18 and TRBJ1-2; D gene unclear. Per the germline V gene, CDR1 is KGHSH and CDR2 is LQKENI. Trimming pared 2 bases from V and 5 bases from J, leaving 9 bases between. This CDR3 spans 13 amino acids. The CDR3 nucleotides read TGTGCCAGCTCACCAGGCGAAAAGTATGGCTACACCTTC. Amino acids: CASSPGEKYGYTF. Full variable domain (remainder filled in from reference TRBV18 and TRBJ1-2): NAGVMQNPRHLVRRRGQEARLRCSPMKGHSHVYWYRQLPEEGLKFMVYLQKENIIDESGMPKERFSAEFPKEGPSILRIQQVVRGDSAAYFCASSPGEKYGYTFGSGTRLTVV.

The chain employs TRBV7-2 and TRBJ1-1; D uncertain. This CDR3 has 13 amino acids. Germline CDR1 is SGHTA and CDR2 is FQGNSA. V was pared by 2 bases and J by 4 bases, with 8 bases between. The CDR3 loop is CASSLRAVTEAFF. In DNA, the CDR3 is TGTGCCAGCAGCTTAAGAGCGGTCACTGAAGCTTTCTTT.

This clone has only one observation. V and J are TRBV5-4 and TRBJ2-5; D perhaps matches TRBD1 (6 bases). The CDR3 runs 14 residues. Trimming pared 4 bases from V and 1 base from J, leaving 11 bases between. Germline CDR1 is SGHNT and CDR2 is YYREEE (reference sequence). In nucleotides, the CDR3 is TGTGCCAGCAGCCCAGGGGTGCGCCAAGAGACCCAGTACTTC. Residues: CASSPGVRQETQYF.

The rearrangement uses TRBV5-6 and TRBJ1-5; no clear D. Germline CDR1 is SGHDT and CDR2 is YYEEEE. V gave up 1 base and J gave up 0 bases, with 8 bases separating them. This CDR3 has 15 amino acids. The CDR3 DNA is TGTGCCAGCAGCTTGACCAGTTATAGCAATCAGCCCCAGCATTTT. Amino acids: CASSLTSYSNQPQHF.

In its sample, this clone ranks as medium-sized. The chain carries TRBV2 and TRBJ2-1; D might be TRBD1 or TRBD2, each matching 5 bases. Per germline, CDR1 SNHLY and CDR2 FYNNEI. V was clipped by 8 bases and J by 6 bases, with 5 bases between them. The length of the CDR3 is 10 residues. CDR3 sequence reads: CASGGNEQFF. CDR3 coding DNA: TGTGCCAGCGGGGGCAATGAGCAGTTCTTC.

This chain uses TRBV5-6 with TRBJ2-7; D remains unclear. Between the trimmed V and J ends, which lost 0 bases and 3 bases, there was a span of 7 bases. CDR1 is SGHDT and CDR2 is YYEEEE in the germline V gene. There are 13 residues in the CDR3. CDR3 bases: TGTGCCAGCAGCTTGGTGGACGTCTACGAGCAGTACTTC. It codes for CASSLVDVYEQYF.

This clone occurred a few times. The CDR3 sequence is CASSGQGNTIYF. In nucleotides, the CDR3 is TGTGCCAGCAGTGGGCAGGGAAACACCATATATTTT. This chain uses TRBV28 with TRBJ1-3; D is undetermined. Trimming took 5 bases from V and 4 from J, leaving 6 bases between them. The CDR3 loop spans 12 amino acids. Per germline, CDR1 MDHEN and CDR2 SYDVKM.

Turning to this clone: At one end, the junction sequence differs from germline, possibly due to a read error. This sequence joins TRBV7-7 and TRBJ2-5; D might be TRBD2 (7 bases). Germline-derived CDR1 and CDR2 are SSHAT and FNYEAQ (reference sequence). CDR3 length: 15 amino acids. The CDR3 nucleotides are TGTGCTAGCACTCGTTCCGGGGGGCTCGGAGAGACCCAGTACTTC. Its protein is CASTRSGGLGETQYF.

The rearrangement links TRBV15 to TRBJ1-4; D gene uncertain. The CDR3 runs 12 residues. Germline CDR1 is LNHNV and CDR2 is YYDKDF (reference sequence). Trimming stripped 0 bases from V and 8 bases from J, with 4 bases between. The chain's CDR3 is CATSRDGEKLFF. The CDR3 region has the DNA TGTGCCACCAGCAGAGATGGAGAAAAACTGTTTTTT.

The chain joins TRBV9 to TRBJ1-2, with 7 bases identical to TRBD1. This CDR3 contains 15 residues. The germline V gene encodes CDR1 SGDLS and CDR2 YYNGEE. V shed 4 bases and J 2 bases; nucleotides not matched to a gene: 8. The CDR3 loop reads CASSWRDRANYGYTF. The CDR3 DNA reads TGTGCCAGCAGCTGGAGGGACAGAGCAAACTATGGCTACACCTTC.

The chain uses TRBV5-1 and TRBJ2-5; 8 bases fit TRBD2. The CDR3 covers 19 residues. J was trimmed by 5 bases and V by 0 bases; bases with no gene match: 18. Germline CDR1 SGHRS, CDR2 YFSETQ. CDR3 protein: CASSLDARGVPGSRETQYF. In DNA, the CDR3 is TGCGCCAGCAGCTTGGACGCGCGGGGGGTTCCAGGTTCAAGGGAGACCCAGTACTTC.

V and J are TRBV10-3 and TRBJ1-5; the match to TRBD1 covers 9 bases. CDR1 and CDR2 from the germline V gene are ENHRY and SYGVKD. This CDR3 has 16 residues. V lost 3 bases, J lost 1 base, and 4 bases stayed unmatched. The CDR3 here is CAISDRDRASNQPQHF. The DNA for the CDR3 is TGTGCCATCAGTGACCGGGACAGGGCGAGCAATCAGCCCCAGCATTTT.

The J gene is TRBJ1-3, the V gene TRBV5-1, with D possibly being TRBD1 (6 bases). V lost 5 bases and J 0 bases, leaving 9 bases between the germline ends. The CDR3 covers 14 residues. Germline CDR1 is SGHRS and CDR2 is YFSETQ. DNA for the CDR3: TGCGCCAGCAGAACAGGGTACTCTGGAAACACCATATATTTT. This encodes CASRTGYSGNTIYF.

This sequence joins TRBV7-6 and TRBJ2-1, with 8 bases lining up with TRBD1. CDR1 SGHVS and CDR2 FNYEAQ come from the germline V gene. The V gene end was trimmed by 1 base and the J gene end by 4 bases; junction bases not matched to a gene: 6. The CDR3 is 16 amino acids. CDR3 region: CASSLVPRGLYNEQFF. CDR3 in DNA: TGTGCCAGCAGCTTAGTACCCAGGGGGCTTTACAATGAGCAGTTCTTC.

This clone was seen a handful of times. The chain couples TRBV6-1 to TRBJ1-5, with D perhaps matching TRBD1 (5 bases). Trimming left V 2 bases short and J 2 bases short, with 19 bases between. The CDR3 consists of 18 residues. Germline V lookup: CDR1 MNHNS, CDR2 SASEGT. CDR3 in amino acids: CASSEKGSPRGGNQPQHF. In DNA form, the CDR3 reads TGTGCCAGCAGTGAAAAGGGCAGCCCCCGGGGCGGCAATCAGCCCCAGCATTTT.

The CDR3 region is CASSLSRVAKNIQYF. In DNA form, the CDR3 reads TGTGCCAGCAGTTTATCCCGGGTAGCCAAAAACATTCAGTACTTC. The chain recombines TRBV28 with TRBJ2-4; no definite D call. Germline-derived CDR1 and CDR2 are MDHEN and SYDVKM. There are 15 residues in the CDR3. Trimming took 1 base from V and 0 from J, leaving 7 bases between them.

The rearrangement links TRBV10-3 to TRBJ2-1, with D maybe TRBD2 (5 bases). The germline V and J ends were trimmed by 5 bases and 7 bases, with 15 bases remaining between them. Germline CDR1 ENHRY, CDR2 SYGVKD. The CDR3 totals 14 residues. CDR3 sequence (DNA): TGTGCCATCAGTACTAGTGAACGACCGAATGAGCAGTTCTTC. Its protein is CAISTSERPNEQFF.

This clone has more than one count but fewer than ten. This chain connects TRBV30 to TRBJ1-5, with a weak D call TRBD1 (6 bases). Trimming left V 2 bases short and J 4 bases short, with 9 bases between. CDR3 length: 13 amino acids. Germline CDR1 GTSNPN, CDR2 SVGIG (reference sequence). CDR3 protein: CAWSWGPNQPQHF. The CDR3 coding sequence is TGTGCCTGGAGTTGGGGGCCGAATCAGCCCCAGCATTTT.

The chain links TRBV6-1 to TRBJ1-5; D is perhaps TRBD1 (6 bases). V dropped 1 base and J dropped 7 bases, with 11 bases sitting between them. The CDR3 extends over 14 amino acids. The germline gives CDR1 MNHNS, CDR2 SASEGT. The CDR3 sequence: CASSEGGGPQPQHF. The CDR3 DNA is TGTGCCAGCAGTGAAGGGGGGGGGCCACAGCCCCAGCATTTT.

The chain carries TRBV24-1 and TRBJ2-1; 10 positions match TRBD1. The germline gives CDR1 KGHDR, CDR2 SFDVKD. The CDR3 sequence is 16 residues long. J gave up 2 bases and V 4 bases, and 4 bases lay outside the gene matches. The CDR3 coding sequence is TGTGCCACCAGTGACCCCGGGACAGGGGCCTACAATGAGCAGTTCTTC. It codes for CATSDPGTGAYNEQFF.

The chain uses TRBV4-2 and TRBJ2-3; 9 positions match TRBD2. Trimming cost V 0 bases and J 4 bases; bases outside gene matches: 11. CDR1 is LGHNA, CDR2 YNFKEQ, per germline. There are 18 residues in the CDR3. CDR3 sequence reads: CASSQEGAGGPWADTQYF. The CDR3 DNA follows: TGTGCCAGCAGCCAAGAGGGTGCGGGAGGGCCCTGGGCAGATACGCAGTATTTT.

V is TRBV4-3 and J is TRBJ2-1; TRBD2 matches at 7 bases. After removal of 4 bases from V and 0 bases from J, the junction contained 9 bases not matched to a gene. This CDR3 comprises 17 residues. Germline V gene sequence: CDR1 LGHNA, CDR2 YSLEER. The CDR3 nucleotides read TGCGCCAGCAGCCCTAAACTAGCGTCGAGCTCCTACAATGAGCAGTTCTTC. Translated, it gives CASSPKLASSSYNEQFF.

This chain links TRBV5-4 with TRBJ2-5, with D perhaps TRBD2 (6 bases). The V end lost 2 bases, the J end lost 1 base, and 15 bases lay between the germline ends. The germline CDR1 and CDR2 sequences are SGHNT and YYREEE (reference sequence). The CDR3 length is 16 residues. This CDR3 reads CASSFFSGAIQETQYF. CDR3 DNA sequence: TGTGCCAGCAGCTTTTTTAGCGGTGCCATCCAAGAGACCCAGTACTTC.

The chain joins TRBV4-2 to TRBJ1-1, with 7 nucleotides matching TRBD1. This CDR3 contains 15 residues. J was trimmed by 14 bases and V by 3 bases; bases with no gene match: 18. Germline V gene data show CDR1 as LGHNA and CDR2 as YNFKEQ. This chain's CDR3 is CASSHQGQLNWGGFF. The CDR3 DNA reads TGTGCCAGCAGCCATCAGGGACAGCTGAACTGGGGGGGGTTCTTT.

This chain joins TRBV19 and TRBJ1-1; 8 bases agree with TRBD1. The CDR3 runs 15 residues. J lost 6 bases, V lost 6 bases, and 12 bases had no gene match. Germline CDR1 and CDR2: LNHDA and SQIVND (reference sequence). The CDR3 DNA follows: TGTGCCAGTAGCGCAACAGGGGGTTTGCTCCCTGAAGCTTTCTTT. It encodes CASSATGGLLPEAFF.

The J gene is TRBJ2-5, the V gene TRBV4-2; 15 bases line up with TRBD2. Unmatched junction bases numbered 7, after V lost 1 base and J lost 10 bases. From germline, CDR1 is LGHNA and CDR2 YNFKEQ. There are 16 residues in the CDR3. In nucleotides, the CDR3 is TGTGCCAGCAGCCAAGGGACTAGCGGGGGGGCCTTCGACCAGTACTTC. It yields the protein CASSQGTSGGAFDQYF.